The 6 T cell receptor beta chains below come from one sample, sequenced in a study of T cells in localized non-small cell lung cancer. The data were produced by immunoSEQ multiplex PCR, yet TCRdb's version contains in-frame clones alone and is incomplete. The sample lists 60,000 to 75,000 clones, 75% to 85% occurring once. Material: PBMCs, obtained before any cancer treatment. The receptors were gathered from a man aged 40-75 years with stage II lung adenocarcinoma.

CDR3 sequence reads: CASSSSGGEAFF. DNA for the CDR3: TGTGCCAGCAGTTCCTCGGGGGGTGAAGCTTTCTTT. The V call is TRBV6-6, the J call TRBJ1-1, with a weak D call TRBD1 (5 bases). The CDR3 contains 12 residues. Germline V gene data show CDR1 as MNHNY and CDR2 as SVGAGI (reference sequence). V was trimmed by 4 bases and J by 7 bases, leaving 10 bases between them.

Written as DNA, the CDR3 is TGCGCCAGCAGCTTGGGGCAGATTAATGAAAAACTGTTTTTT. As protein: CASSLGQINEKLFF. The chain combines TRBV5-1 with TRBJ1-4; no clear D gene. Trimming shortened V by 0 bases and J by 4 bases, and 7 bases separated the two germline ends. Germline CDR1 and CDR2: SGHRS and YFSETQ. The CDR3 contains 14 residues.

The gene calls are TRBV5-5 and TRBJ2-7; possibly TRBD1 for D (5 bases). Trimming left V 4 bases short and J 6 bases short, with 14 bases between. CDR3 length: 13 residues. The germline CDR1 and CDR2 sequences are SGHKS and YYEKEE (reference sequence). CDR3 sequence (DNA): TGTGCCAGCAGCCCTACAGGCAAGAGCGAGCAGTACTTC. Translating it yields CASSPTGKSEQYF.

J is TRBJ2-4 and V is TRBV5-1; the match to TRBD1 covers 9 bases. Trimming removed 4 bases from V and 2 bases from J; junction bases left unmatched: 7. The CDR3 spans 16 residues. CDR1 and CDR2 (germline): SGHRS, YFSETQ. CDR3 DNA sequence: TGCGCCAGCAGCCCGGGACAGGGTAGTACCAAAAACATTCAGTACTTC. Its protein is CASSPGQGSTKNIQYF.

The V gene is TRBV4-2, the J gene TRBJ1-1; 8 bases are a match to TRBD1. Germline CDR1 reads LGHNA; CDR2 reads YNFKEQ. V was clipped by 1 base and J by 6 bases; unmatched bases: 7. This CDR3 is built from 15 residues. The CDR3, as DNA: TGTGCCAGCAGCCAAGTATCGGACAGGGACCCTGAAGCTTTCTTT. Residues: CASSQVSDRDPEAFF.

The chain employs TRBV7-2 and TRBJ1-5; 8 nucleotides align to TRBD1. The CDR3 sequence is 15 residues long. V dropped 5 bases and J dropped 5; count of bases not matched to a gene: 8. Germline CDR1 SGHTA, CDR2 FQGNSA. CDR3 sequence (DNA): TGTGCCAGCAGCAGTCAGGGGGCCGGGTATCAGCCCCAGCATTTT. Its protein is CASSSQGAGYQPQHF. Combining the CDR3 with reference TRBV7-2 and TRBJ1-5 gives the whole variable domain GAGVSQSPSNKVTEKGKDVELRCDPISGHTALYWYRQSLGQGLEFLIYFQGNSAPDKSGLPSDRFSAERTGGSVSTLTIQRTQQEDSAVYLCASSSQGAGYQPQHFGDGTRLSIL.